This TCR beta chain was captured by sequencing in a study of cytotoxic CD8 clonotypes in ibrutinib-treated CLL. Study results and caveats: Clonality was elevated at ibrutinib response and had returned toward baseline at progression.

Sequencing was performed with immunoSEQ multiplex PCR; in TCRdb, only in-frame clones are kept and a portion is missing. This table holds 110,000 to 150,000 clones, about 75% found once. Germline CDR1 SEHNR, CDR2 FQNEAQ (reference sequence). The CDR3 runs to 15 residues. J was trimmed by 4 bases and V by 4 bases; bases with no gene match: 6. The table lists this clone with a count of one. Its target is not known. The chain links TRBV7-9 to TRBJ2-2; 7 nucleotides match TRBD2. Material: PBMCs, obtained after 24 months of ibrutinib treatment. This TCR was recovered from a human donor with chronic lymphocytic leukemia. CDR3 DNA: TGTGCCAGCAGCTCCCTAGCGGTCCTCACCGGGGAGCTGTTTTTT. It yields the protein CASSSLAVLTGELFF.